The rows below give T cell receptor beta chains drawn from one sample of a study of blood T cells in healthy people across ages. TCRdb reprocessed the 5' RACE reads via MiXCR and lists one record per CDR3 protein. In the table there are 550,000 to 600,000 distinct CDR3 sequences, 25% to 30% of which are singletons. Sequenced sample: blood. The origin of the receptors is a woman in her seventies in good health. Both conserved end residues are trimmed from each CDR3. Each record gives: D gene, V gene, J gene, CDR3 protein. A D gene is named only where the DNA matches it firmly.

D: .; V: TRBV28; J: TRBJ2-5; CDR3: ASSFLGRQETQY
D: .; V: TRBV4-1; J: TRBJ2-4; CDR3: ASSQDRSVHIQY
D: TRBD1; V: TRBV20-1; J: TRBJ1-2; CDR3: SASAGTAGKGYT
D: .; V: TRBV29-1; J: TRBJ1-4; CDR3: SVAIGSGHIR
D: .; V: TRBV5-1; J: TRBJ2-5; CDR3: ASSLGTVLQETQY
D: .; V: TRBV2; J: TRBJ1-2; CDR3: ASKGVSYGYT
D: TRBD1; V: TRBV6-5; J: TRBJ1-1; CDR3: ASSLTGGNGEAF
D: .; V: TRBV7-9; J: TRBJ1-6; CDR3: ATRQSSYNSPLH
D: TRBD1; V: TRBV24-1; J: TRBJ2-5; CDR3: ATSEPGTEGETQY
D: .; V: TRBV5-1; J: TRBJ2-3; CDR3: ASRYGDTQY
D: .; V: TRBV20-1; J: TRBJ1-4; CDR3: SARPTSGNEKLF
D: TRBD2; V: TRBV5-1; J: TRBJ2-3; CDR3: ASSLAARGDTDTQY
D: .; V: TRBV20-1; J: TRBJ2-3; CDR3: SARFSHITDTQY
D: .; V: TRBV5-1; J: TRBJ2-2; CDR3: ASSLDPGDTGELF
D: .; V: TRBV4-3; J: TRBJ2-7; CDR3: ASSQDRDWSYEQY
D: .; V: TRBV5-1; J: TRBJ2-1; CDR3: ASSLVAGAYNEQF
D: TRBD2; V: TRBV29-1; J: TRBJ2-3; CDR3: SVESGRGDTDTQY
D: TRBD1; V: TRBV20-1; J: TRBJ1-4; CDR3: SARKGAREKLF
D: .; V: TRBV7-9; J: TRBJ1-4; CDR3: ASSLYATNEKLF
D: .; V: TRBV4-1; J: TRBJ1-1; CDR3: ASSPGPSRWAF
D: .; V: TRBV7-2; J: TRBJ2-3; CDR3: ASTGDTYPGDPQY
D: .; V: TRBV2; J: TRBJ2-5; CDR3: ASGGGRTQY
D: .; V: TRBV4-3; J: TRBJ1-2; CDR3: ASSPDPARGYGYT